This TCR beta chain appears in the sequencing data of a study of blood T cell repertoires in COVID-19. Study information: The United States, Italy and Spain were the sources of the acute and convalescent COVID-19 samples. T cells, B-cell-depleted T cells, or PBMCs supplied cDNA or gDNA.

How the authors handled the data: Amplification of reference gene primers was used by the study to estimate nucleated cell counts. Profiled with immunoSEQ multiplex PCR; TCRdb holds only in-frame clones, not every one. The D gene and trimming were derived from the DNA, and the V and J assignments and clone size from that table. The sample has approximately 52,000 clones; less than 90% are singletons. The TCR originated in a human donor in a cohort sampled during active COVID-19. The sample consisted of peripheral blood.

CDR3 DNA sequence: TGTGCCAGCAGTCCGTGGACAGGGAACACTGAAGCTTTCTTT. Translation: CASSPWTGNTEAFF. This chain uses TRBV27 with TRBJ1-1; 7 positions agree with TRBD1. Germline V gene data show CDR1 as MNHEY and CDR2 as SMNVEV (reference sequence). V dropped 5 bases and J dropped 1; count of bases not matched to a gene: 4. The CDR3 has 14 residues.